These 20 T cell receptor beta chains were sequenced from one sample in a study of cytomegalovirus exposure and HLA in healthy donors. PCR involved 60 Vbeta and 13 Jbeta primers. Only in-frame clones appear in the TCRdb table, and some are missing; sequencing was by immunoSEQ multiplex PCR. The sample shows about 69,000 clones, 74% of them seen only once. Specimen: PBMCs. The source of these receptors is a woman aged 60 to 75 in good health and CMV-seropositive.

The genes are TRBV5-8 and TRBJ1-2; 7 bases are shared with TRBD1. After removal of 2 bases from V and 0 bases from J, the junction contained 7 bases not matched to a gene. The CDR3 length is 16 residues. In germline, CDR1 is SGHTS, CDR2 YDEGEE. CDR3 loop: CASSFTGQPSNYGYTF. The CDR3, as DNA: TGTGCCAGCAGCTTTACGGGACAGCCTTCTAACTATGGCTACACCTTC.

The chain links TRBV13 to TRBJ1-1; 8 nucleotides line up with TRBD1. J gave up 9 bases and V 0 bases, and 6 bases lay outside the gene matches. The CDR3 length is 14 residues. The germline gives CDR1 PRHDT, CDR2 FYEKMQ (reference sequence). CDR3 sequence (DNA): TGTGCCAGCAGCTTAGGAGGGGGGACAGGACAAGCTTTCTTT. Residues: CASSLGGGTGQAFF.

This clone appeared a few times. V gene TRBV5-1 combines with J gene TRBJ1-5, with 7 bases matching TRBD1. This CDR3 region has 15 residues. The junction had 9 bases not matched to a gene; V was cut back by 4 bases and J by 5 bases. Looked up from germline, CDR1 is SGHRS and CDR2 is YFSETQ. The CDR3 region has the DNA TGCGCCAGCAGCCCCGGGGGACAGTCTCATCAGCCCCAGCATTTT. Its translation: CASSPGGQSHQPQHF.

The chain uses TRBV18 and TRBJ1-1, with D possibly being TRBD1 (5 bases). The CDR3 is made up of 13 amino acids. Looked up from germline, CDR1 is KGHSH and CDR2 is LQKENI. Trimming left V 6 bases short and J 6 bases short, with 14 bases between. CDR3 residues: CASSPRAGAEAFF. For the CDR3, the DNA is TGTGCCAGCTCTCCAAGAGCGGGGGCTGAAGCTTTCTTT.

CDR3 DNA: TGTGCCATCAGTGAAAATTATGGGACAGGTGACAATGAGCAGTTCTTC. The encoded protein is CAISENYGTGDNEQFF. This chain joins TRBV10-3 and TRBJ2-1; 8 positions agree with TRBD1. Per the germline V gene, CDR1 is ENHRY and CDR2 is SYGVKD. Losses at the gene ends were 3 bases for V and 5 bases for J; bases not matched to a gene: 9. CDR3 length: 16 residues.

This chain uses TRBV6-5 with TRBJ2-1, with 8 bases that match TRBD2. V was clipped by 5 bases and J by 5 bases; unmatched bases: 5. This CDR3 contains 14 residues. Germline CDR1 MNHEY, CDR2 SVGAGI. CDR3 sequence: CASSPKRGHNEQFF. The CDR3 coding sequence is TGTGCCAGCAGTCCAAAGCGGGGGCACAATGAGCAGTTCTTC.

This clone turned up a few times. This chain joins TRBV6-5 and TRBJ1-2; TRBD1 matches at 7 bases. V was pared by 7 bases and J by 5 bases, with 10 bases of the junction left unmatched. The V gene's germline CDR1 is MNHEY and CDR2 SVGAGI. There are 14 residues in the CDR3. The CDR3 region is CASNMGGQAYGYTF. CDR3 nucleotides: TGTGCCAGCAATATGGGTGGACAGGCTTATGGCTACACCTTC.

J is TRBJ1-1 and V is TRBV10-3; D call uncertain. From germline, CDR1 is ENHRY and CDR2 SYGVKD. The V gene lost 5 bases and the J gene lost 7 bases, with 14 bases spanning the gap. The CDR3 spans 13 residues. The CDR3 here is CAISYGIGGEAFF. Written as DNA, the CDR3 is TGTGCCATCAGTTACGGGATCGGTGGTGAAGCTTTCTTT.

The chain is built from TRBV4-1 and TRBJ2-7; D gene uncertain. The length of the CDR3 is 17 residues. The V gene lost 1 base and the J gene lost 2 bases, with 18 bases spanning the gap. The germline gives CDR1 MGHRA, CDR2 YSYEKL. The CDR3 loop reads CASSQVILYEETYEQYF. CDR3 nucleotides: TGCGCCAGCAGCCAAGTTATACTGTATGAGGAGACCTACGAGCAGTACTTC.

The V call is TRBV19, the J call TRBJ2-7; TRBD1 aligns across 7 bases. Looked up from germline, CDR1 is LNHDA and CDR2 is SQIVND (reference sequence). V shed 4 bases and J 0 bases; nucleotides not matched to a gene: 3. This CDR3 contains 14 residues. CDR3 sequence reads: CASSTAGGSYEQYF. CDR3 coding DNA: TGTGCCAGTAGTACGGCAGGGGGCTCCTACGAGCAGTACTTC.

This rearrangement joins TRBV19 to TRBJ2-2; tentatively, D is TRBD2 (5 bases). Trimming shortened V by 3 bases and J by 6 bases, and 11 bases separated the two germline ends. The germline gives CDR1 LNHDA, CDR2 SQIVND (reference sequence). The CDR3 contains 14 residues. CDR3 coding DNA: TGTGCCAGTAGTATTGGTCCGGGGTCCGGGGAGCTGTTTTTT. It yields the protein CASSIGPGSGELFF.

The genes are TRBV29-1 and TRBJ2-5; 7 bases map to TRBD1. The tail of the sequence fits TRBJ2-7 better, so the J call may be wrong. Germline V gene data show CDR1 as SQVTM and CDR2 as ANQGSEA. The CDR3 extends over 12 amino acids. Here the CDR3 DNA reads TGCAGCGCCTGGGACAGCTCCTACGAGCAGTACTTC. Translated, it gives CSAWDSSYEQYF.

The V call is TRBV5-1, the J call TRBJ1-1, with 10 bases aligning to TRBD1. The CDR3 length is 14 residues. CDR1 is SGHRS and CDR2 is YFSETQ in the germline V gene. V lost 3 bases and J lost 8; bases outside the gene matches: 7. The CDR3 DNA reads as TGCGCCAGCAGCTATGGACAGGGGGGAATAGAAGCTTTCTTT. Translated: CASSYGQGGIEAFF.

A word on this clone: It may be a read error: a sequence one base away is much more abundant. The conserved closing phenylalanine or tryptophan is absent in this CDR3, likely reflecting a read error. This chain connects TRBV5-6 to TRBJ1-5, with 9 bases that match TRBD1. Germline V CDR1 and CDR2: SGHDT, YYEEEE. Trimming cost V 1 base and J 4 bases; bases outside gene matches: 3. This CDR3 is 15 amino acids long. CDR3 region: CASSLWDRENQPQHV. In DNA form, the CDR3 reads TGTGCCAGCAGCTTGTGGGACAGGGAGAATCAGCCCCAGCATGTT.

This chain joins TRBV10-3 and TRBJ2-7, with 10 bases lining up with TRBD2. The CDR3 sequence is 13 residues long. The V and J ends lost 8 bases and 3 bases, in that order; junction bases with no gene match: 4. CDR1 is ENHRY, CDR2 SYGVKD, per germline. The CDR3 spells CAISPSGGYEQYF. Here the CDR3 DNA reads TGTGCCATCTCGCCTAGCGGGGGCTACGAGCAGTACTTC.

This rearrangement joins TRBV12-5 to TRBJ1-2; D uncertain. Germline V gives CDR1 LGHNT, CDR2 FRNRAP. The CDR3 consists of 14 residues. V lost 3 bases and J lost 8, with 16 bases in between. In DNA form, the CDR3 reads TGTGCTAGTGGTTTCTCCCCCGGGAGGCGCGGCTACACCTTC. This sequence encodes CASGFSPGRRGYTF.

This clone was seen only a few times. The rearrangement uses TRBV28 and TRBJ1-4; 9 bases match TRBD1. CDR3 length: 14 residues. The ends lost 6 bases at V and 6 bases at J; junction bases unmatched: 5. In germline, CDR1 is MDHEN, CDR2 SYDVKM. Here the CDR3 DNA reads TGTGCCAGCAGGCGACAGGGGGGCGATGAAAAACTGTTTTTT. It specifies CASRRQGGDEKLFF.

The rearrangement links TRBV18 to TRBJ1-6, with D unclear. In germline, CDR1 is KGHSH, CDR2 LQKENI. V lost 3 bases and J 3 bases, leaving 9 bases between the germline ends. The CDR3 totals 15 residues. Here the CDR3 DNA reads TGTGCCAGCTCACCTCCCTCGGGCTATAATTCACCCCTCCACTTT. Protein: CASSPPSGYNSPLHF.

The chain employs TRBV19 and TRBJ1-2, with 9 bases matching TRBD1. From germline, CDR1 is LNHDA and CDR2 SQIVND (reference sequence). The CDR3 is 14 residues long. The V and J ends lost 7 bases and 2 bases, in that order; junction bases with no gene match: 5. CDR3 sequence reads: CASTPTGGNYGYTF. Here the CDR3 DNA reads TGTGCCAGTACCCCGACAGGGGGGAACTATGGCTACACCTTC.

The V gene is TRBV7-8, the J gene TRBJ1-2; D perhaps matches TRBD1 (6 bases). The CDR3 extends over 15 amino acids. Trimming removed 3 bases from V and 4 bases from J, with 15 bases in between. Germline V lookup: CDR1 SGHVS, CDR2 FQNEAQ. CDR3 bases: TGTGCCAGCAGCTTGGGGGGCGGGGGAAGCTATGGCTACACCTTC. This codes for CASSLGGGGSYGYTF.